Listed here are 8 T cell receptor beta chains from one sample, sequenced in a study of blood T cell repertoires in COVID-19. TCRdb keeps only in-frame clones here, not all; method: immunoSEQ multiplex PCR. The sample lists roughly 670,000 clones, 80% to 90% occurring once. The sample consisted of peripheral blood. The receptors originated from a woman younger than 35 with acute or convalescent COVID-19.

The CDR3: CASTDSYNEQFF. The CDR3 DNA reads as TGTGCCAGCACGGACAGCTACAATGAGCAGTTCTTC. The chain joins TRBV2 to TRBJ2-1; a weak D match, TRBD1 (6 bases). The CDR3 is made up of 12 amino acids. Germline V gene sequence: CDR1 SNHLY, CDR2 FYNNEI. Trimming stripped 7 bases from V and 3 bases from J, with 7 bases between.

The chain carries TRBV5-6 and TRBJ2-1; D unclear. The CDR3 consists of 12 residues. Germline V gene data show CDR1 as SGHDT and CDR2 as YYEEEE. V was shortened by 4 bases and J by 7 bases, with 9 bases between the two germline ends. CDR3 DNA sequence: TGTGCCAGCAGCCTGTACTTGAATGAGCAGTTCTTC. Its translation: CASSLYLNEQFF.

V is TRBV19 and J is TRBJ2-2; D perhaps matches TRBD1 (6 bases). This CDR3 region has 13 residues. Per the germline V gene, CDR1 is LNHDA and CDR2 is SQIVND (reference sequence). Trimming left V 5 bases short and J 7 bases short, with 11 bases between. The CDR3 protein is CASSLRGFGELFF. CDR3 coding DNA: TGTGCCAGTAGTCTCAGGGGTTTCGGGGAGCTGTTTTTT.

The gene calls are TRBV19 and TRBJ1-3; 7 bases line up with TRBD1. V lost 7 bases and J lost 2; bases outside the gene matches: 8. The germline CDR1 and CDR2 sequences are LNHDA and SQIVND (reference sequence). The CDR3 sequence is 15 residues long. This chain's CDR3 is CASITWDSPGNTIYF. CDR3 nucleotide sequence: TGTGCCAGTATCACATGGGACAGTCCTGGAAACACCATATATTTT.

The CDR3 loop reads CASSYRQANQPQHF. The CDR3 DNA reads TGTGCCAGCAGTTACCGACAGGCCAATCAGCCCCAGCATTTT. The genes are TRBV6-5 and TRBJ1-5; D possibly corresponds to TRBD1 (6 bases). From germline, CDR1 is MNHEY and CDR2 SVGAGI. V lost 2 bases to trimming and J lost 3 bases, with 8 bases between them. This CDR3 is built from 14 residues.

As for this clone: Other DNA variants within this sample encode the same CDR3. V usage is TRBV9 and J usage is TRBJ2-7; maybe TRBD2 (5 bases). V lost 4 bases and J lost 3, with 11 bases in between. The CDR3 is 13 residues long. Germline-derived CDR1 and CDR2 are SGDLS and YYNGEE. Here the CDR3 reads CASSTREGYEQYF. Written as DNA, the CDR3 is TGTGCCAGCAGCACCCGGGAAGGCTACGAGCAGTACTTC.

V gene TRBV7-2 combines with J gene TRBJ2-3, with TRBD2 matching over 8 bases. J gave up 1 base and V 2 bases, and 8 bases lay outside the gene matches. This CDR3 region has 17 residues. Germline CDR1 is SGHTA and CDR2 is FQGNSA. DNA of the CDR3: TGTGCCAGCAGCTTACAGTCGGGGCGGGGGGGCACAGATACGCAGTATTTT. The encoded protein is CASSLQSGRGGTDTQYF.

The rearrangement links TRBV30 to TRBJ1-1; D gene ambiguous. Germline V gives CDR1 GTSNPN, CDR2 SVGIG (reference sequence). V gave up 2 bases and J gave up 3 bases, with 10 bases separating them. This CDR3 is 13 amino acids long. The CDR3 nucleotides are TGTGCCTGGAGTTCGGAGACCTACACTGAAGCTTTCTTT. It specifies CAWSSETYTEAFF.